This is a list of T cell receptor beta chains from one sample in a study of regulatory T cells in long-lasting Graves disease. TCRdb redid the calling of the multiplex PCR reads with MiXCR, one entry per CDR3 protein. The sample consists of 450,000 to 600,000 distinct CDR3 sequences, about a sixth of them appearing once. These data are also associated with another study on T cells in Graves' hyperthyroidism and ophthalmopathy.

Sequencing used peripheral blood mononuclear cells (PBMCs), obtained at new diagnosis, from a patient treated with antithyroid drugs. The source is a man aged 40-49 years with Graves disease. The CDR3 runs from the conserved cysteine through the conserved F or W. A D gene is named only where the DNA matches it firmly. Clone size is shown for a subset of rows, as once, few, many or a class of expanded clone.

.	TRBV5-6	TRBJ1-2	few	TGTGCCAGCAGCTTGGCCGGGGGTCAATATGGCTACACCTTC	CASSLAGGQYGYTF
TRBD1	TRBV28	TRBJ2-5	many	TGTGCCAGCAGTTTAACAGGACAGGGGGAAGAGACCCAGTACTTC	CASSLTGQGEETQYF
.	TRBV29-1	TRBJ2-7	few	TGCAGCGTTGAGGCCGGTGGGCAGCTTAATACCTACGAGCAGTACTTC	CSVEAGGQLNTYEQYF
.	TRBV20-1	TRBJ2-5	many	TGCAGTGCAATGACGGGGGCAGAGACCCAGTACTTC	CSAMTGAETQYF
.	TRBV5-1	TRBJ2-2	few	TGCGCCAGCACCGTCCAGGGAAACACCGGGGAGCTGTTTTTT	CASTVQGNTGELFF
.	TRBV7-6	TRBJ2-1	.	TGTGCCAGCAGCCCCCAACGGGCCGACTCGTCCTACAATGAGCAGTTCTTC	CASSPQRADSSYNEQFF
TRBD2	TRBV19	TRBJ2-1	.	TGTGCCAGTAGTATAGTCGGGACTAGCCTCAATGAGCAGTTCTTC	CASSIVGTSLNEQFF
TRBD2	TRBV29-1	TRBJ2-1	few	TGCAGCGTGGGGGTGGGAGGGGTTGTAACCTACAATGAGCAGTTCTTC	CSVGVGGVVTYNEQFF
TRBD2	TRBV11-3	TRBJ2-7	few	TGTGCCAGCAGCTTGGAAGGGACTAGCGGGAGTTATGGTGAGCAGTACTTC	CASSLEGTSGSYGEQYF
.	TRBV7-9	TRBJ1-4	few	TGTGCCAGCAGCCGACGCGTGGCTTCTAATGAAAAACTGTTTTTT	CASSRRVASNEKLFF
.	TRBV6-1	TRBJ1-4	.	TGTGCCAGCAGTGAACCGTCGCGAATCCTCGAAAAACTGTTTTTT	CASSEPSRILEKLFF
.	TRBV11-3	TRBJ2-7	many	TGTGCCAGCAGCTTAGAACAGGGAGCGGGCAGCTACGAGCAGTACTTC	CASSLEQGAGSYEQYF
.	TRBV12-3/TRBV12-4	TRBJ2-1	many	TGTGCCAGCAGTTTTCTCGGGGGCGCCTACAATGAGCAGTTCTTC	CASSFLGGAYNEQFF
.	TRBV20-1	TRBJ2-7	many	TGCAGTGCGCCGACAGGTTTGGCCGAGCAGTACTTC	CSAPTGLAEQYF
.	TRBV2	TRBJ2-6	many	TGTGCCAGCAGTCCCGACAGTACCGGGGCCAACGTCCTGACTTTC	CASSPDSTGANVLTF
TRBD2	TRBV28	TRBJ2-5	few	TGTGCCAGCAGTTTATTTTGGACTAGTCTCGAGCGGACTTCAGAGACCCAGTACTTC	CASSLFWTSLERTSETQYF
TRBD2	TRBV27	TRBJ2-3	many	TGTGCCAGCAGACCCCGACTAGCGGGAGTGGAAGTTGATACGCAGTATTTT	CASRPRLAGVEVDTQYF
TRBD1	TRBV20-1	TRBJ2-3	many	TGCAGTGCTAGAGACGAGGGGGCCCCGGGAAGTACAGATACGCAGTATTTT	CSARDEGAPGSTDTQYF
.	TRBV9	TRBJ2-5	many	TGTGCCAGCAGCGTAGGCGGGACTGAGACCCAGTACTTC	CASSVGGTETQYF
.	TRBV20-1	TRBJ1-4	.	TGCAGTGCTTCAGCCCTAGGGAGCGCTAATGAAAAACTGTTTTTT	CSASALGSANEKLFF
TRBD2	TRBV10-3	TRBJ2-7	few	TGTGCCTCCTCGCCCCGGGAGGGCCCCAACGAGCAGTACTTC	CASSPREGPNEQYF
.	TRBV20-1	TRBJ2-6	few	TGCAGTGCTAGCGACTCTGGGGCCAACGTCCTGACTTTC	CSASDSGANVLTF
TRBD1	TRBV20-1	TRBJ2-3	.	TGCAGTGCGGCCTGGGACAGGTTCACAGATACGCAGTATTTT	CSAAWDRFTDTQYF
.	TRBV6-5	TRBJ2-1	many	TGTGCCAGCAGTTACCGGGCCACCGTCGATGAGCAGTTCTTC	CASSYRATVDEQFF